This T cell receptor beta chain appears in the sequencing data of a study of vaccination effects on CD4 cells after COVID-19. Study-wide background: Each person got two doses of an mRNA SARS-CoV-2 vaccine, BNT162b2 or mRNA-1273.

Concerning this clone: Its antigen remains unknown.

In germline, CDR1 is SGHRS, CDR2 YFSETQ. The CDR3 has 15 amino acids. Trimming shortened V by 0 bases and J by 1 base, and 10 bases separated the two germline ends. Under the ViraFEST assay, PBMC were stimulated with viral peptide pools so that antigen-specific CD4+ T cells expanded. Sequencing was performed afterwards. A roughly ten-day culture period preceded the isolation of CD4+ T cells. Vaccinated participants had no history of SARS-CoV-2 infection and tested negative for nucleocapsid antibodies. Clones were read by immunoSEQ multiplex PCR, and TCRdb kept only the in-frame ones, dropping some. Of approximately 70,000 clones in the sample, around 74% are singletons; the top ten hold about 2.9%.

This specimen was CD4+ T cells from PBMCs cultured with HCoV-NL63 spike peptides, taken before COVID-19 vaccination. The genes are TRBV5-1 and TRBJ1-1; D is unclear. The sequence was collected from a human donor who received a COVID-19 vaccine. Written as DNA, the CDR3 is TGCGCCAGCAGCTTGGGACTCACGGGGAACACTGAAGCTTTCTTT. Its translation is CASSLGLTGNTEAFF. The full variable domain, with the rest looked up from reference TRBV5-1 and TRBJ1-1, is KAGVTQTPRYLIKTRGQQVTLSCSPISGHRSVSWYQQTPGQGLQFLFEYFSETQRNKGNFPGRFSGRQFSNSRSEMNVSTLELGDSALYLCASSLGLTGNTEAFFGQGTRLTVV.